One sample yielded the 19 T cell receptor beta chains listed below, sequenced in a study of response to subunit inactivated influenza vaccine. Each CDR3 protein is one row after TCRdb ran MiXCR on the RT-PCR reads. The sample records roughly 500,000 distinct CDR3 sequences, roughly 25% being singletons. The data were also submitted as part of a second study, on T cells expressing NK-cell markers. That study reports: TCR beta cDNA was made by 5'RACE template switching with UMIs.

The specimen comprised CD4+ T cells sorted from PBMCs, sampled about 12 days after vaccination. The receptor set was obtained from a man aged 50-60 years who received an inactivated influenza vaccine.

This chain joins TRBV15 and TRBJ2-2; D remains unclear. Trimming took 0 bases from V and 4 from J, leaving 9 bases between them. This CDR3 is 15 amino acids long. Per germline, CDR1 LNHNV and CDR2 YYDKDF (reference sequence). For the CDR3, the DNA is TGTGCCACCAGCAGAGATATCCCCGGCACCGGGGAGCTGTTTTTT. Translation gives CATSRDIPGTGELFF.

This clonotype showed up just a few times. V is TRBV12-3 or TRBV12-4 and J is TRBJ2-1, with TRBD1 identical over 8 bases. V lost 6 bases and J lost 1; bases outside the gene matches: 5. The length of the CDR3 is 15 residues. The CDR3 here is CASSYRTGSYNEQFF. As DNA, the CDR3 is TGTGCCAGCAGCTACCGGACAGGGTCCTACAATGAGCAGTTCTTC.

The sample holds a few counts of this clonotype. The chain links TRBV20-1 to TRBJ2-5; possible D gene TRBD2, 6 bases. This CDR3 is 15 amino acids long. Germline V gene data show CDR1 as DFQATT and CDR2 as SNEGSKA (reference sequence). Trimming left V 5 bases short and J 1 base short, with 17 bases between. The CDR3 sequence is CSAHRSGRLQETQYF. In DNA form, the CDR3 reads TGCAGTGCTCATAGGTCCGGGAGACTCCAAGAGACCCAGTACTTC.

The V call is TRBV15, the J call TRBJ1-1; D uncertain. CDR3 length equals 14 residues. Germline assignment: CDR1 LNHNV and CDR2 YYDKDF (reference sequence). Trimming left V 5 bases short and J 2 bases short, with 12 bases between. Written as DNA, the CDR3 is TGTGCCACCAGCCCCCGTTCAACCAACACTGAAGCTTTCTTT. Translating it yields CATSPRSTNTEAFF.

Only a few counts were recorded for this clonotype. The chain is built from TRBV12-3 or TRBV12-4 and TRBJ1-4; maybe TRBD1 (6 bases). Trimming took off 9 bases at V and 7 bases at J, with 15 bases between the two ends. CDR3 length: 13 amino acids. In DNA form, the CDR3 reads TGTGCCAGTCAGGAGGGACAACGTGAAAAACTGTTTTTT. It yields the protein CASQEGQREKLFF.

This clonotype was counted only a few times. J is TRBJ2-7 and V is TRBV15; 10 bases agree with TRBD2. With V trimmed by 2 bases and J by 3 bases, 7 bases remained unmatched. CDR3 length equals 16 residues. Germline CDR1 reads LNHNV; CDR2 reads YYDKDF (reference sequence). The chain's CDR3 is CATSRHSSGGIYEQYF. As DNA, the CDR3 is TGTGCCACCAGCAGACACTCTAGCGGGGGTATCTACGAGCAGTACTTC.

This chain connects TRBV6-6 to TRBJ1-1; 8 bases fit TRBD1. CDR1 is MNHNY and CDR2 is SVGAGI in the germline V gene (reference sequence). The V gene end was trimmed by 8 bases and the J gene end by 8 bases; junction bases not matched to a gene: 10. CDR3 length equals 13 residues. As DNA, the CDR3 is TGTGCCAGCGTTGGACAGGGCTATAACGAAGCTTTCTTT. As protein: CASVGQGYNEAFF.

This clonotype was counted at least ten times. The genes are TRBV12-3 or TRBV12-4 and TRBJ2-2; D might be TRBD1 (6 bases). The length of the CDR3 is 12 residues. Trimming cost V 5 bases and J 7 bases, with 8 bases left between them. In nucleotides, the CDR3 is TGTGCCAGCAGTCGAGGGGGCGGGGAGCTGTTTTTT. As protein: CASSRGGGELFF.

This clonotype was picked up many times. The DNA of the CDR3 is TGCAGTGCTAGAACGGGGACAGACTTCACCCAGTACTTC. This codes for CSARTGTDFTQYF. This chain uses TRBV20-1 with TRBJ2-5, with 7 bases matching TRBD1. CDR1 and CDR2 from the germline V gene are DFQATT and SNEGSKA (reference sequence). This CDR3 comprises 13 residues. Losses at the gene ends were 2 bases for V and 8 bases for J; bases not matched to a gene: 8.

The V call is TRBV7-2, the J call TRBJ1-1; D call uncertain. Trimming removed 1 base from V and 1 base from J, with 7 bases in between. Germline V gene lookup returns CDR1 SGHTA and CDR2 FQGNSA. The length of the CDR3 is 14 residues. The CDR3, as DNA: TGTGCCAGCAGCTTAGTCTCGCAGAACACTGAAGCTTTCTTT. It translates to CASSLVSQNTEAFF.

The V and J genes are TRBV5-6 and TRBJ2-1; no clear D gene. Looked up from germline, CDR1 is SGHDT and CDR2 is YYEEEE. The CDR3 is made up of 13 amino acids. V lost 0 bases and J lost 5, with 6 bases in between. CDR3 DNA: TGTGCCAGCAGCTTGGAAACCGACAATGAGCAGTTCTTC. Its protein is CASSLETDNEQFF. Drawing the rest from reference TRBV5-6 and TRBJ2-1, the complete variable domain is DAGVTQSPTHLIKTRGQQVTLRCSPKSGHDTVSWYQQALGQGPQFIFQYYEEEERQRGNFPDRFSGHQFPNYSSELNVNALLLGDSALYLCASSLETDNEQFFGPGTRLTVL.

CDR3 in amino acids: CASSLTSGGWNEQYF. CDR3 nucleotides: TGTGCCAGCAGTCTGACTAGCGGGGGGTGGAACGAGCAGTACTTC. The genes are TRBV28 and TRBJ2-7; TRBD2 agrees at 13 bases. After removal of 5 bases from V and 5 bases from J, the junction contained 6 bases not matched to a gene. CDR1 MDHEN and CDR2 SYDVKM come from the germline V gene. This CDR3 is built from 15 residues. The full variable domain, completed using reference TRBV28 and TRBJ2-7, is DVKVTQSSRYLVKRTGEKVFLECVQDMDHENMFWYRQDPGLGLRLIYFSYDVKMKEKGDIPEGYSVSREKKERFSLILESASTNQTSMYLCASSLTSGGWNEQYFGPGTRLTVT.

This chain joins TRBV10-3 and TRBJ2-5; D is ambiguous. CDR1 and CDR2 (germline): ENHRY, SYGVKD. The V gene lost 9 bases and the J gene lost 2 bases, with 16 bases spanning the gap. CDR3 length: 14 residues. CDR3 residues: CAISNVPVQETQYF. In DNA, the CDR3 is TGTGCCATTTCTAATGTACCAGTACAAGAGACCCAGTACTTC.

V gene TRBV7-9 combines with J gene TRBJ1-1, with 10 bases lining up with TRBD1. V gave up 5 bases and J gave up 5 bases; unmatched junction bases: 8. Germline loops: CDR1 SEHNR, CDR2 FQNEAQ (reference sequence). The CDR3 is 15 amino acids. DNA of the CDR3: TGTGCCAGCAGCCTACCGGGACAGGGGCGGACTGAAGCTTTCTTT. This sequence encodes CASSLPGQGRTEAFF.

The CDR3 coding sequence is TGTGCCAGCAGCCAAGCCCGGGACAGGCTACACTTT. Translating it yields CASSQARDRLHF. The rearrangement joins TRBV16 to TRBJ1-6, with TRBD1 identical over 8 bases. The CDR3 has 12 amino acids. The germline V gene encodes CDR1 KGHSY and CDR2 FQNENV. Germline trimming cut 2 bases from V and 19 bases from J; bases unmatched to any gene: 7.

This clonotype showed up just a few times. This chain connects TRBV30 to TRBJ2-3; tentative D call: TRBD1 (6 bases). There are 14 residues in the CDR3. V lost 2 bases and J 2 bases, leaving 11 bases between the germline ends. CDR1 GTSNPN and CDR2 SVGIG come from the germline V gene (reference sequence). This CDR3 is CAWSSGQITDTQYF. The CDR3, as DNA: TGTGCCTGGAGTTCCGGACAGATCACAGATACGCAGTATTTT.

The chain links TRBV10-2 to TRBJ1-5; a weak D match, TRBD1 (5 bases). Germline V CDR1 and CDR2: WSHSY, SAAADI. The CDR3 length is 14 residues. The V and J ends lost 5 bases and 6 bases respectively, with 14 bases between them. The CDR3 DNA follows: TGCGCCAGCAGTATGGACATTTTTAGTCAGCCCCAGCATTTT. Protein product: CASSMDIFSQPQHF.

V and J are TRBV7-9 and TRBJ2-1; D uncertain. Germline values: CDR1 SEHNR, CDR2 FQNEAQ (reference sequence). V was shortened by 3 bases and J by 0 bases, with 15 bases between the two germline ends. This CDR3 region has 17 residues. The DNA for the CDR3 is TGTGCCAGCAGCTTCTCTCGGTGGACGAGCTCCTACAATGAGCAGTTCTTC. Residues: CASSFSRWTSSYNEQFF. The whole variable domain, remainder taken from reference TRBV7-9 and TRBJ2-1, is DTGVSQNPRHKITKRGQNVTFRCDPISEHNRLYWYRQTLGQGPEFLTYFQNEAQLEKSRLLSDRFSAERPKGSFSTLEIQRTEQGDSAMYLCASSFSRWTSSYNEQFFGPGTRLTVL.

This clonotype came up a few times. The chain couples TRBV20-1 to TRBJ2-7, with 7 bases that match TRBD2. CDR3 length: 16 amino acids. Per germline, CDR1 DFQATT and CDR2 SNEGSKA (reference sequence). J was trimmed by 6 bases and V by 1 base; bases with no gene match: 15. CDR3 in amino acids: CSARGRAQRGLGEQYF. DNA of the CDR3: TGCAGTGCTAGAGGACGGGCCCAGCGGGGCCTGGGCGAGCAGTACTTC.